This T cell receptor beta chain was recovered during a study of blood T cells in healthy people across ages. Notes on the study in general: Investigators treated diversity estimates from one million T cells as underestimates.

Through a sample-barcoded 5' primer and a J-beta primer mix, a second PCR was run for roughly 7 to 12 cycles. Unique molecular identifiers of 12 random nucleotides labeled each cDNA. Each CDR3 protein is one row after TCRdb ran MiXCR on the 5' RACE reads. The sample yields 850,000 to 1,300,000 distinct CDR3 sequences, over 35% seen once. For this clonotype: Its antigen is as yet unknown.

Donors were systemically healthy Caucasian individuals from Russia aged roughly 6 to 100 years. Staff drew about 10 milliliters of peripheral blood from each donor. This CDR3 contains 16 residues. CDR1 and CDR2 (germline): LGHNA, YSLEER. V was cut by 1 base and J by 0 bases, with 7 bases left in between. The rearrangement links TRBV4-3 to TRBJ2-6, with D perhaps matching TRBD2 (5 bases). The sequence was obtained from a woman aged 60-75 years in good health. The sequenced sample was blood. CDR3 in DNA: TGCGCCAGCAGCCAAGTAAGCGGCTCTGGGGCCAACGTCCTGACTTTC. This gives the protein CASSQVSGSGANVLTF.